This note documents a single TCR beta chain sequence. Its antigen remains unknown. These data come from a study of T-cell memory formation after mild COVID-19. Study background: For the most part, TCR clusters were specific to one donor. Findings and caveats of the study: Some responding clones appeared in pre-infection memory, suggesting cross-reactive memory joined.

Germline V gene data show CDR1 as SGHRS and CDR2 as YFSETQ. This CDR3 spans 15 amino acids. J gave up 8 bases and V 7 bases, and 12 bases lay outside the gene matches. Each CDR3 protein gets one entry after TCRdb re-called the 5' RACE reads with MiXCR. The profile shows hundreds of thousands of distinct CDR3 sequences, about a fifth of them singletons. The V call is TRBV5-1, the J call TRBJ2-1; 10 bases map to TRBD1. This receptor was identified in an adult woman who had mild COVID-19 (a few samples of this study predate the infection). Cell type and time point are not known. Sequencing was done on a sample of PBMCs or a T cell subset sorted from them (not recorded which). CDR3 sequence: CASGPGDRGGDEQFF. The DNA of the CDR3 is TGCGCCAGCGGTCCCGGGGACAGGGGAGGGGATGAGCAGTTCTTC.